This paragraph reports one TCR beta chain. Its target is not known. V shed 4 bases, J shed 1 base, and the junction held 15 bases outside the gene matches. The CDR3 contains 18 residues. Germline CDR1 is SGHRS and CDR2 is YFSETQ. The PCR was carried out with 60 Vbeta primers and 13 Jbeta primers. Measured with immunoSEQ multiplex PCR; TCRdb has only the in-frame clones, and not every one. The sample includes about 170,000 clones, over 80% seen only once; the top ten take about 2.5%. This specimen comes from a study of cytomegalovirus exposure and HLA in healthy donors. General observations from the study: The dataset shows that most TCR sequences were rare, while some public TCRs occurred in many donors. The study assumed roughly uniform donor sequencing depth for presence/absence analyses.

Donors consisted of healthy bone marrow donors. The clonotype comes from a male donor in good health and CMV-seronegative. What was sequenced was PBMCs. The chain uses TRBV5-1 and TRBJ1-1, with TRBD1 identical over 8 bases. The CDR3 DNA reads TGCGCCAGCAGCGAAGCCGGGACAGGATCTCCTGAGAACACTGAAGCTTTCTTT. Protein product: CASSEAGTGSPENTEAFF.